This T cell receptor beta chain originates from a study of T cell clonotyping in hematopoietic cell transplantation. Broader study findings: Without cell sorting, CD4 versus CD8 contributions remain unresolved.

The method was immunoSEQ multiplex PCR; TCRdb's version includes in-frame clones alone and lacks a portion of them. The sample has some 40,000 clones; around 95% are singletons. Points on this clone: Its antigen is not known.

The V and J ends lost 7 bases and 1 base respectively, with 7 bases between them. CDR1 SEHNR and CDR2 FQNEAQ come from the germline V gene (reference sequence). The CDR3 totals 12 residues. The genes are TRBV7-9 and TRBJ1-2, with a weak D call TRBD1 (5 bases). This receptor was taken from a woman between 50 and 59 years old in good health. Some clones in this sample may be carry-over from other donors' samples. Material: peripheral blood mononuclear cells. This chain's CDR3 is CASKGINYGYTF. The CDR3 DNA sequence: TGTGCCAGCAAGGGGATTAACTATGGCTACACCTTC.